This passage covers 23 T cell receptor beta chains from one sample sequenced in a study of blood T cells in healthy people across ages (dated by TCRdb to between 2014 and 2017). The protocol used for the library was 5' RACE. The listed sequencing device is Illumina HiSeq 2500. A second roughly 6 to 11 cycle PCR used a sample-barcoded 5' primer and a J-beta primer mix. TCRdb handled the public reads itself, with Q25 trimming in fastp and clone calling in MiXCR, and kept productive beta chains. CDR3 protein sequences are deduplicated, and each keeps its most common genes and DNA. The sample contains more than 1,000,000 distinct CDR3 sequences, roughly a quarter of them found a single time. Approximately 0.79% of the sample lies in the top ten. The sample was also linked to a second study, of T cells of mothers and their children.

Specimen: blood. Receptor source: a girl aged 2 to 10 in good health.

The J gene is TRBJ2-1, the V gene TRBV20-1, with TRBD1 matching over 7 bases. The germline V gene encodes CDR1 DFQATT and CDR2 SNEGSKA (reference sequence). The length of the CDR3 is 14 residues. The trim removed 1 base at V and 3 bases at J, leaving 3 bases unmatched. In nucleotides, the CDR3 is TGCAGTGCTAGAGGTACAGGGGACTACAATGAGCAGTTCTTC. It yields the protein CSARGTGDYNEQFF.

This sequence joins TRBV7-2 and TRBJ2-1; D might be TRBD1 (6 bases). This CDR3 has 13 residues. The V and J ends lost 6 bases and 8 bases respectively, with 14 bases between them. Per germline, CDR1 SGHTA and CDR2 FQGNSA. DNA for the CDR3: TGTGCCAGCAGAGCCACAGGGAGCGATGAGCAGTTCTTC. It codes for CASRATGSDEQFF. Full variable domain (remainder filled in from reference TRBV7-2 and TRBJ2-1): GAGVSQSPSNKVTEKGKDVELRCDPISGHTALYWYRQSLGQGLEFLIYFQGNSAPDKSGLPSDRFSAERTGGSVSTLTIQRTQQEDSAVYLCASRATGSDEQFFGPGTRLTVL.

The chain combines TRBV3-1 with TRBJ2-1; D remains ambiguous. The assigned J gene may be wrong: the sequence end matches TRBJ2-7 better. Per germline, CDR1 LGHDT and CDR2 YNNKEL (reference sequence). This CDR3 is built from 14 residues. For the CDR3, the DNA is TGTGCCAGCAGCCAGGAGACACAAGCCTACGAGCAGTACTTC. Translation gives CASSQETQAYEQYF.

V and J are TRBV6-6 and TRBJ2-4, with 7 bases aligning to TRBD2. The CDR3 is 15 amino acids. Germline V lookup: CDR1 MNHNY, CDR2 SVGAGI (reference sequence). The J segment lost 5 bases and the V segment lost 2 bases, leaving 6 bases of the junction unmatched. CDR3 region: CASSYVGRVENIQYF. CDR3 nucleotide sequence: TGTGCCAGCAGTTACGTGGGGAGGGTTGAAAACATTCAGTACTTC.

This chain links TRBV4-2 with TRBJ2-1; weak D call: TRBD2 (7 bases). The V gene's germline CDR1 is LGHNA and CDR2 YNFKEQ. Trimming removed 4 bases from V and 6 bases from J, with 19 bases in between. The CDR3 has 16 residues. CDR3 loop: CASSRKQGGGFNEQFF. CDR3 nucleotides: TGTGCCAGCAGCCGAAAACAGGGAGGGGGTTTCAATGAGCAGTTCTTC.

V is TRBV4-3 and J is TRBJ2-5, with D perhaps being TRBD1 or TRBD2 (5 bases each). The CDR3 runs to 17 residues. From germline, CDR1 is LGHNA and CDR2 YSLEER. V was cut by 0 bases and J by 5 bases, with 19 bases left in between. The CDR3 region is CASSQDRGRPIPETQYF. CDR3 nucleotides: TGCGCCAGCAGCCAAGATCGGGGCAGACCTATTCCGGAGACCCAGTACTTC.

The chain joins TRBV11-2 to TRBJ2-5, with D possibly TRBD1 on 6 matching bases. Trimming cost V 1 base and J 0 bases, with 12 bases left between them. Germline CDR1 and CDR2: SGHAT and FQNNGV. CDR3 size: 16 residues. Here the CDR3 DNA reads TGTGCCAGCAGCTTAGGGGGGAACAGGGACCAAGAGACCCAGTACTTC. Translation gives CASSLGGNRDQETQYF.

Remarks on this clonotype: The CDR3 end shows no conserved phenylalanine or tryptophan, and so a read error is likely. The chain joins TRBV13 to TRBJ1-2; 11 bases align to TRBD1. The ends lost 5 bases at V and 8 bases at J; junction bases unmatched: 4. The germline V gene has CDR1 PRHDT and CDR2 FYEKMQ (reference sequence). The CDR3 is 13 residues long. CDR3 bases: TGTGCCAGCAGCCCGGACAGGGGGCAAGGCTACACCCTC. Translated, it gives CASSPDRGQGYTL.

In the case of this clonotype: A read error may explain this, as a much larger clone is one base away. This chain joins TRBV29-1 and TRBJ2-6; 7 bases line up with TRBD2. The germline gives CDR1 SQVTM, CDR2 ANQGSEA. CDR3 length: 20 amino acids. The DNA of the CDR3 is TGCAGCGTGGTGGGGGAGGTTGAGAGCGGGGAAAAGTCTGGGGCCAACGTCCCGACTTTC. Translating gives CSVVGEVESGEKSGANVPTF.

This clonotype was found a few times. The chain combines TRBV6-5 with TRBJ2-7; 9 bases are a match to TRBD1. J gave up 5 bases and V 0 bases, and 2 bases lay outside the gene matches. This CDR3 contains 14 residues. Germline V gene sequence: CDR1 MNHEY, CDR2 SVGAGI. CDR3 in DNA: TGTGCCAGCAGTTACTCCGGGACAGGGAACGAGCAGTACTTC. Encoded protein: CASSYSGTGNEQYF.

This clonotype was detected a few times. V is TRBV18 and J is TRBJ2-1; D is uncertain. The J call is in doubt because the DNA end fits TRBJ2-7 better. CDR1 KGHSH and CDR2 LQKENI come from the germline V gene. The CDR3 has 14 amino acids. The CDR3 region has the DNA TGTGCCAGCTCCTCCTCGGGTAGGGACTACGAGCAGTACTTC. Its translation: CASSSSGRDYEQYF.

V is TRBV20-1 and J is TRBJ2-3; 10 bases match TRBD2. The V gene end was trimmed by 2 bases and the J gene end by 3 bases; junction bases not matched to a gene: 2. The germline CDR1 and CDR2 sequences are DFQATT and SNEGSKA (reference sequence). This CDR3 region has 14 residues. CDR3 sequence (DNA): TGCAGTGCTAGACTTAGCGGGAGGACAGATACGCAGTATTTT. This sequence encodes CSARLSGRTDTQYF.

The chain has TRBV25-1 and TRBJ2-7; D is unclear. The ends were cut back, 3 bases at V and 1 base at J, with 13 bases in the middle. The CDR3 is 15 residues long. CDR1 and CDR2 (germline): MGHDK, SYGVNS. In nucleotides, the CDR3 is TGTGCCAGCAGTGATTCCGGGTTGGAGTCCTACGAGCAGTACTTC. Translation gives CASSDSGLESYEQYF.

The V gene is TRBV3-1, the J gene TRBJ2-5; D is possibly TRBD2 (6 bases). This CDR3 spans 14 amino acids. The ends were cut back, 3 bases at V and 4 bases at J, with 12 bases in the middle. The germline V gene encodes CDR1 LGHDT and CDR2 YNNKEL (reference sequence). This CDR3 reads CASSQTGLRETQYF. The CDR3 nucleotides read TGTGCCAGCAGCCAGACGGGACTTCGAGAGACCCAGTACTTC.

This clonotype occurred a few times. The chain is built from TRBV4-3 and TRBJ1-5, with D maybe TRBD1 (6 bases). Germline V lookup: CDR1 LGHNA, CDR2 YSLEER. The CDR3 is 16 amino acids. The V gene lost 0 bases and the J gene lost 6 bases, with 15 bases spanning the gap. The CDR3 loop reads CASSQDLGGVGQPQHF. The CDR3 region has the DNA TGCGCCAGCAGCCAAGATTTAGGGGGGGTTGGTCAGCCCCAGCATTTT.

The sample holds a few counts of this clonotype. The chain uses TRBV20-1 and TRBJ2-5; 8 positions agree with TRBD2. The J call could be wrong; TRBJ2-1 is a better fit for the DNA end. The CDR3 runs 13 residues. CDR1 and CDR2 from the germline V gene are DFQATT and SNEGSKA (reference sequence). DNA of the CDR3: TGCAGTGCTGGGACTAGGTACTGGAATGAGCAGTTCTTC. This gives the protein CSAGTRYWNEQFF.

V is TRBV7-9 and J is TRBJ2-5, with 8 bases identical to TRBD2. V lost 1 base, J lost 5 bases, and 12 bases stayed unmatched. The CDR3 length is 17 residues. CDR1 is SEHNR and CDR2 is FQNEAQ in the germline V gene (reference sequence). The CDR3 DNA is TGTGCCAGCAGCTTAGATGGCCTAGCGGGCCGGAGGGAGACCCAGTACTTC. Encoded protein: CASSLDGLAGRRETQYF.

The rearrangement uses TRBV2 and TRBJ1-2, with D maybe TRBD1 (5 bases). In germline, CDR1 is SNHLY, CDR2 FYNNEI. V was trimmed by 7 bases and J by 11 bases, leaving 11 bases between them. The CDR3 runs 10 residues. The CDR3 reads CASIGGGYTF. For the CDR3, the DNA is TGTGCCAGCATTGGGGGAGGTTACACCTTC.

The DNA of the CDR3 is TGTGCTAGTGAGGAGGGATACACTGAAGCTTTCTTT. This sequence encodes CASEEGYTEAFF. The V and J genes are TRBV12-5 and TRBJ1-1; D unclear. Germline-derived CDR1 and CDR2 are LGHNT and FRNRAP. This CDR3 is 12 amino acids long. Trimming shortened V by 7 bases and J by 3 bases, and 9 bases separated the two germline ends.

CDR3 region: CASTHTGGGNSPLHF. Here the CDR3 DNA reads TGTGCCAGCACCCACACAGGGGGCGGTAATTCACCCCTCCACTTT. The chain couples TRBV27 to TRBJ1-6; 9 nucleotides match TRBD1. The CDR3 consists of 15 residues. Germline CDR1 is MNHEY and CDR2 is SMNVEV (reference sequence). With V trimmed by 7 bases and J by 6 bases, 7 bases remained unmatched.

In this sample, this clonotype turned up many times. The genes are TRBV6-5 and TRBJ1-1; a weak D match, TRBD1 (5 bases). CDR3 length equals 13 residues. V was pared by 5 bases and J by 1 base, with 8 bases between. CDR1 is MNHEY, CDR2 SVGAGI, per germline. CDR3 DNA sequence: TGTGCCAGCAGTAGGGGCAGGAACACTGAAGCTTTCTTT. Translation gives CASSRGRNTEAFF.

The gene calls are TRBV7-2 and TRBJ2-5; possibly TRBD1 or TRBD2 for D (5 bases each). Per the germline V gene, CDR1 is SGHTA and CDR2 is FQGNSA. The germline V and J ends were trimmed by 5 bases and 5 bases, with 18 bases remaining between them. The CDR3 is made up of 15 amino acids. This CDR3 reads CASSPDGHPGETQYF. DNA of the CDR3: TGTGCCAGCAGCCCAGATGGACACCCGGGGGAGACCCAGTACTTC.

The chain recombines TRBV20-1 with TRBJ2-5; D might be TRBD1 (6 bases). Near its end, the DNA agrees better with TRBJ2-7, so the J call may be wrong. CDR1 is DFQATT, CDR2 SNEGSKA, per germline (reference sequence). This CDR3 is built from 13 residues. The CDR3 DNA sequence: TGCAGTGCTAGGGCCCAGGGGAGCTACGAGCAGTACTTC. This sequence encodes CSARAQGSYEQYF.